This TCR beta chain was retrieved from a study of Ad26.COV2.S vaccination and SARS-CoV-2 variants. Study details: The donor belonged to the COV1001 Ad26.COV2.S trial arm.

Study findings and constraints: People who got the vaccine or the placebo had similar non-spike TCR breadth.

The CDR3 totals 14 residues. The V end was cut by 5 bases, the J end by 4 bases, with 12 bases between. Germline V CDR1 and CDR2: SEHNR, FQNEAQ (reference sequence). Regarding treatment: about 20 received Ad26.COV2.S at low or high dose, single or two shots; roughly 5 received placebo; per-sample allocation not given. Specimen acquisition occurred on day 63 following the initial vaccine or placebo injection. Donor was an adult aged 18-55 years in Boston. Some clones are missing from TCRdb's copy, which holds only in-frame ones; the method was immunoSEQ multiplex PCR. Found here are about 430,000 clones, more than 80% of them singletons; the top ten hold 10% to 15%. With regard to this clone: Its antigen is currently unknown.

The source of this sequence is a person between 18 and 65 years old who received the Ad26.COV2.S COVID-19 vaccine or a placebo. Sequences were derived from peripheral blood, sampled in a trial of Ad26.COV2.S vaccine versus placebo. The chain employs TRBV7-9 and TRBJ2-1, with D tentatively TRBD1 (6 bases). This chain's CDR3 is CASSRQQGYNEQFF. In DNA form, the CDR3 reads TGTGCCAGCAGCAGGCAACAGGGATACAATGAGCAGTTCTTC. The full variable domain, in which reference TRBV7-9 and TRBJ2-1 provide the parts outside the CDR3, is DTGVSQNPRHKITKRGQNVTFRCDPISEHNRLYWYRQTLGQGPEFLTYFQNEAQLEKSRLLSDRFSAERPKGSFSTLEIQRTEQGDSAMYLCASSRQQGYNEQFFGPGTRLTVL.